A single sample is the source of the 3 T cell receptor beta chains below, sequenced in a study of neoadjuvant anti-PD-1 for oral cavity cancer (TCRdb year 2021). This specimen's time point label, interpreted: after neoadjuvant nivolumab, at surgical resection. Preparation of the library involved the immunoSEQ multiplex PCR assay. Entries here come from immuneACCESS through TCRdb and include only in-frame sequences with V and J called. Some clones fail to appear in such tables; in the studies checked, an unresolved V gene covers under half of the shortfall, and the cause of the remainder is unknown. The sample table contains thousands of clones; only one count was recorded for roughly 70% of them. The ten largest make up roughly 2.9% of the sample. The specimen was PBMCs, collected after nivolumab (anti-PD-1) treatment. These receptors were collected from a person between 40 and 80 years old with oral cavity squamous cell carcinoma.

The chain is built from TRBV9 and TRBJ2-7; TRBD1 matches at 7 bases. The CDR3 sequence is 14 residues long. Germline V gives CDR1 SGDLS, CDR2 YYNGEE. After removal of 4 bases from V and 4 bases from J, the junction contained 8 bases not matched to a gene. The CDR3 bases are TGTGCCAGCAGCCCCGGGACAGCAAGGTACGAGCAGTACTTC. Translation: CASSPGTARYEQYF.

The V gene is TRBV10-2, the J gene TRBJ2-3, with TRBD2 matching over 11 bases. CDR1 is WSHSY and CDR2 is SAAADI in the germline V gene. The junction had 5 bases not matched to a gene; V was cut back by 4 bases and J by 2 bases. CDR3 length equals 16 residues. This CDR3 reads CASSVGTSGYTDTQYF. The CDR3 nucleotides are TGCGCCAGCAGTGTGGGGACTAGCGGCTACACAGATACGCAGTATTTT.

A few counts support this clone. The rearrangement links TRBV7-6 to TRBJ1-1, with TRBD1 matching over 7 bases. The ends lost 4 bases at V and 0 bases at J; junction bases unmatched: 23. CDR1 and CDR2 from the germline V gene are SGHVS and FNYEAQ. The CDR3 has 21 amino acids. CDR3 sequence: CASSSSPYQQTGQPMNTEAFF. Here the CDR3 DNA reads TGTGCCAGCAGCTCCTCTCCATATCAACAAACGGGACAGCCGATGAACACTGAAGCTTTCTTT. Complete variable domain (other parts from reference TRBV7-6 and TRBJ1-1): GAGVSQSPRYKVTKRGQDVALRCDPISGHVSLYWYRQALGQGPEFLTYFNYEAQQDKSGLPNDRFSAERPEGSISTLTIQRTEQRDSAMYRCASSSSPYQQTGQPMNTEAFFGQGTRLTVV.